The TCR beta chain described here comes from a study of cytomegalovirus exposure and HLA in healthy donors. Whole-study findings and limits: Accurate HLA-A and HLA-B prediction from TCR beta sequences was reported for most subjects. It is likely that the observed cluster of highly shared sequence variants was a sequencing artifact.

The germline V gene encodes CDR1 SQVTM and CDR2 ANQGSEA. The CDR3 length is 15 residues. The ends lost 6 bases at V and 4 bases at J; junction bases unmatched: 10. In the PCR, 60 Vbeta and 13 Jbeta primers were used. Original analysis: In a later analysis, of tens of millions of unique beta chains, about 12 million appeared in at least two donors. Sequencing used immunoSEQ multiplex PCR; TCRdb keeps in-frame clones, though not all of them. That table furnishes V, J and clone size, whereas the DNA furnished D and trimming. The table includes roughly 120,000 clones, under 85% detected once. With respect to this clone: Its antigen remains unknown.

Healthy bone marrow donors made up the donor group. This TCR derives from a man aged 18 to 30 in good health and CMV-seropositive. Material: PBMCs. V and J are TRBV29-1 and TRBJ1-3; TRBD1 aligns across 9 bases. The CDR3 here is CSVGDGQGPGNTIYF. CDR3 DNA sequence: TGCAGCGTCGGCGACGGACAGGGGCCAGGAAACACCATATATTTT.